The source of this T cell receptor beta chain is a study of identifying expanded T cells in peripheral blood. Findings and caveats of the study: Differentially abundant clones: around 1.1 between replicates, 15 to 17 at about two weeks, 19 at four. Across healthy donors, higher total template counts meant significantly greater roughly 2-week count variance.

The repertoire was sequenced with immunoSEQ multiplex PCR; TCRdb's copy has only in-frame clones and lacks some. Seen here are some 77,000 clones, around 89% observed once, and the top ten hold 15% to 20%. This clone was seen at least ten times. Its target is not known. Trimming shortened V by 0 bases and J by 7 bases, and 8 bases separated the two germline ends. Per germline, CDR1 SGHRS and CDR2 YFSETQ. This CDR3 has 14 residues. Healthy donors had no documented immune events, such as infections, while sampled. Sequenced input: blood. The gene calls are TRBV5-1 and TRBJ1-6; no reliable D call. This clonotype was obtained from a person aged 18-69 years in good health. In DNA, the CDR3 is TGCGCCAGCAGCTTGGACGTAGGGAATTCACCCCTCCACTTT. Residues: CASSLDVGNSPLHF.